This T cell receptor beta chain was identified during a study of shared clonotypes between healthy human individuals. Overall study context: Per donor, CD8 memory used one plate, CD8 naive used two, CD4 memory used three and CD4 naive used three. Overall study findings and caveats: Between a handful of donors, naive CD4 clonotypes were shared at a level of about 5%.

Several immunoSEQ 96-well plates shared each subset's DNA, each plate a replicate. TCRdb's copy holds only in-frame clones and misses some; the assay was immunoSEQ multiplex PCR. The sample contains fewer than 1.6 million clones, 98% of which appear only once. The CDR3 has 17 amino acids. The germline CDR1 and CDR2 sequences are LNHNV and YYDKDF (reference sequence). V lost 1 base to trimming and J lost 4 bases; unmatched junction nucleotides: 9. Notes on this clone: The antigen remains undetermined.

The specimen sequenced was naive CD4+ T cells sorted from blood. Subset noted: CD45RA+ positively selected. The chain is built from TRBV15 and TRBJ2-1; 8 bases align to TRBD2. The sequence was collected from a man younger than 45 in good health. CDR3 in amino acids: CATSRALAAGEYNEQFF. In DNA form, the CDR3 reads TGTGCCACCAGCAGAGCCCTGGCAGCGGGGGAATACAATGAGCAGTTCTTC.